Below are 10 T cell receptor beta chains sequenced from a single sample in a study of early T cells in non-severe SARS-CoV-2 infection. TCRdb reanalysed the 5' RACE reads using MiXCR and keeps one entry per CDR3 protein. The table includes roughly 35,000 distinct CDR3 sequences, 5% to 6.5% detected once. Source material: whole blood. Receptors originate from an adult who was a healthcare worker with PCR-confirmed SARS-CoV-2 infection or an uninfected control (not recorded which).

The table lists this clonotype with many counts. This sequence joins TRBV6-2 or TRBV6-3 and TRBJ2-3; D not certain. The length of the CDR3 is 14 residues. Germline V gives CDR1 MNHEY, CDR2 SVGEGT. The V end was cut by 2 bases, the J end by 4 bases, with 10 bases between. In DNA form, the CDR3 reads TGTGCCAGCAGTTACATAACCTGGGCAGATACGCAGTATTTT. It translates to CASSYITWADTQYF.

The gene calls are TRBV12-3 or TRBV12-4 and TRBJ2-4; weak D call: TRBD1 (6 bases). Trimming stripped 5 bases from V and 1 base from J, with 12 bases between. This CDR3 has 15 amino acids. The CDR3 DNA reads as TGTGCCAGCAGTCGCCGGGACATGGCCAAAAACATTCAGTACTTC. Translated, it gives CASSRRDMAKNIQYF.

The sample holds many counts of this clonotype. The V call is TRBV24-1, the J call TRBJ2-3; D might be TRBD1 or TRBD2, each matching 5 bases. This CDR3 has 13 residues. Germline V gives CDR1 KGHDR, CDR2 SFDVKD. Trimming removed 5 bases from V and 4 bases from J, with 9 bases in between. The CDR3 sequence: CATSAPGPDTQYF. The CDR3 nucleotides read TGTGCCACCAGTGCGCCGGGGCCAGATACGCAGTATTTT.

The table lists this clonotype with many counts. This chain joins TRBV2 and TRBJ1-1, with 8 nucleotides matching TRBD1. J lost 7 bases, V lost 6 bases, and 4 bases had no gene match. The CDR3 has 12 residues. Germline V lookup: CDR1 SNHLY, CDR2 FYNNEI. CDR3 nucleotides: TGTGCCAGCAGCGGACAGGGAATTGAAGCTTTCTTT. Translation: CASSGQGIEAFF.

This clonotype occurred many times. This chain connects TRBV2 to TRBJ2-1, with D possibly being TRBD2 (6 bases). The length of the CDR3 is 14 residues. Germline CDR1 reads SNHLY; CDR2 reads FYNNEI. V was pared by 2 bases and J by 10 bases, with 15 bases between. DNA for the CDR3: TGTGCCAGCAGTGAAATGGAGGGTTTAGGCGAGCAGTTCTTC. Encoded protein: CASSEMEGLGEQFF.

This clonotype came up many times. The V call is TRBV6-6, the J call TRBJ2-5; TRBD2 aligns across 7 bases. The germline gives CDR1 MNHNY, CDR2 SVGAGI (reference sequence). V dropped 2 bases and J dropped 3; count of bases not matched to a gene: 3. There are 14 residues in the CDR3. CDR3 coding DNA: TGTGCCAGCAGTTACCTAGCGGCGGAAGAGACCCAGTACTTC. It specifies CASSYLAAEETQYF.

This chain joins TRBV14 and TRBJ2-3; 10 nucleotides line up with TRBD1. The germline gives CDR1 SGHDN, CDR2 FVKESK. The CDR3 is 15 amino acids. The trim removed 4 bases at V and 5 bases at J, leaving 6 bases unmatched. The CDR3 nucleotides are TGTGCCAGCAGCCCCCGACAGGGGGCATTAGATACGCAGTATTTT. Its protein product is CASSPRQGALDTQYF. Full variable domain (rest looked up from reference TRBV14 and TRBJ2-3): EAGVTQFPSHSVIEKGQTVTLRCDPISGHDNLYWYRRVMGKEIKFLLHFVKESKQDESGMPNNRFLAERTGGTYSTLKVQPAELEDSGVYFCASSPRQGALDTQYFGPGTRLTVL.

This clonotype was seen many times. CDR3 coding DNA: TGTGCCAGCAGTAAACGTGGGAACAATGAGCAGTTCTTC. It yields the protein CASSKRGNNEQFF. The chain uses TRBV6-2 or TRBV6-3 and TRBJ2-1; D remains ambiguous. Per germline, CDR1 MNHEY and CDR2 SVGEGT. The CDR3 is made up of 13 amino acids. V lost 5 bases and J 5 bases, leaving 10 bases between the germline ends.

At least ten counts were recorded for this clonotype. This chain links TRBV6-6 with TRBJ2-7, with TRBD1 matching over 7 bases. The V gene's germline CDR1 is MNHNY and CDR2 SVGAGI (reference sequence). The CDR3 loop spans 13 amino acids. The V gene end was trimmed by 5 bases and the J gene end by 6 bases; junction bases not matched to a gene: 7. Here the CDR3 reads CASSTTTGSEQYF. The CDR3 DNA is TGTGCCAGCAGTACCACGACAGGGTCCGAGCAGTACTTC.

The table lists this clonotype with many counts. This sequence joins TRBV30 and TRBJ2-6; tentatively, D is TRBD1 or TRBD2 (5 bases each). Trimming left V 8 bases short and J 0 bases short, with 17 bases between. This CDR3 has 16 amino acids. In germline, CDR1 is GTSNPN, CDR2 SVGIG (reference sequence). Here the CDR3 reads CAASPLGPSGANVLTF. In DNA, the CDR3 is TGTGCCGCCTCTCCTTTGGGACCCTCTGGGGCCAACGTCCTGACTTTC.